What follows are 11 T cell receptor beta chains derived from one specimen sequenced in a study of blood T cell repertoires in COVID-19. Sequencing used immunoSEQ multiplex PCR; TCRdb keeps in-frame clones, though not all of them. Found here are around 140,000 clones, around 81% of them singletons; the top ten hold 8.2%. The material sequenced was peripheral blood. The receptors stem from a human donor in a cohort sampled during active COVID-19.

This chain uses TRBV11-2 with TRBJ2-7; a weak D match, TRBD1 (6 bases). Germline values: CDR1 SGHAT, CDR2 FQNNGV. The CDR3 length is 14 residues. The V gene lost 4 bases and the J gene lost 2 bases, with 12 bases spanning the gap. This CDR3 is CASSWTQGTYEQYF. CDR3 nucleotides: TGTGCCAGCAGCTGGACTCAGGGGACCTACGAGCAGTACTTC.

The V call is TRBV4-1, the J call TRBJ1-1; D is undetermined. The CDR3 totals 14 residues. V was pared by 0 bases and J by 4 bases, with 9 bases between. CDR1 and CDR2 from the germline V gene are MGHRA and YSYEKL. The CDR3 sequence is CASSQDPGLTEAFF. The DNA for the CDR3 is TGCGCCAGCAGCCAAGATCCTGGGCTCACTGAAGCTTTCTTT.

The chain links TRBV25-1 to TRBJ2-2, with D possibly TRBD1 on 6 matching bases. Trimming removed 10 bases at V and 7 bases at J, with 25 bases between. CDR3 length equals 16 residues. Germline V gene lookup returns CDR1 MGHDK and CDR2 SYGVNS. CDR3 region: CAISPCPQGPHGELFF. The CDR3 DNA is TGTGCCATCTCCCCATGTCCACAGGGACCCCACGGGGAGCTGTTTTTT.

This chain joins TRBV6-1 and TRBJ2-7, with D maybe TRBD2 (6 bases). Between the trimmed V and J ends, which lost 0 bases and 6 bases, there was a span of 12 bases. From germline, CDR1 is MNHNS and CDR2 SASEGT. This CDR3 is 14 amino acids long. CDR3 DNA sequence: TGTGCCAGCAGTGAAGCGCTGGGAGGTCGCGAGCAGTACTTC. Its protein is CASSEALGGREQYF.

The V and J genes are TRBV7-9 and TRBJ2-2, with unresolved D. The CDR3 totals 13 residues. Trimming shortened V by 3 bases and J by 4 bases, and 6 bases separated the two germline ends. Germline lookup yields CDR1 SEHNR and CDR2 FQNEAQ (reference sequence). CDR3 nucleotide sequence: TGTGCCAGCAGCTTCACGGGCACCGGGGAGCTGTTTTTT. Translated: CASSFTGTGELFF.

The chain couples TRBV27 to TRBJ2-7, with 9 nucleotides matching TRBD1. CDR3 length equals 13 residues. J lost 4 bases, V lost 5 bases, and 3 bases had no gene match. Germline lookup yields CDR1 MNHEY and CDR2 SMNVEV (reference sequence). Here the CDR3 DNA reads TGTGCCAGCAGTCGGACAGGGGAGTACGAGCAGTACTTC. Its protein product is CASSRTGEYEQYF.

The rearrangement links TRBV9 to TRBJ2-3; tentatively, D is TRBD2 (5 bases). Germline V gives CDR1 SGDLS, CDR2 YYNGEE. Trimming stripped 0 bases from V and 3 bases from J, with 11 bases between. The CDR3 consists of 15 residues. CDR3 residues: CASSVGAAETDTQYF. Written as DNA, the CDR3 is TGTGCCAGCAGCGTAGGAGCGGCTGAGACAGATACGCAGTATTTT. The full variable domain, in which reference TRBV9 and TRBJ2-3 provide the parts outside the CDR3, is DSGVTQTPKHLITATGQRVTLRCSPRSGDLSVYWYQQSLDQGLQFLIQYYNGEERAKGNILERFSAQQFPDLHSELNLSSLELGDSALYFCASSVGAAETDTQYFGPGTRLTVL.

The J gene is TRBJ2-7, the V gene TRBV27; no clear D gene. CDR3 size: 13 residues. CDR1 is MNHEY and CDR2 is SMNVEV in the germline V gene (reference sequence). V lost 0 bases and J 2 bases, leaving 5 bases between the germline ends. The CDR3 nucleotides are TGTGCCAGCAGTTTATCTAGAGCCTACGAGCAGTACTTC. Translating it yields CASSLSRAYEQYF.

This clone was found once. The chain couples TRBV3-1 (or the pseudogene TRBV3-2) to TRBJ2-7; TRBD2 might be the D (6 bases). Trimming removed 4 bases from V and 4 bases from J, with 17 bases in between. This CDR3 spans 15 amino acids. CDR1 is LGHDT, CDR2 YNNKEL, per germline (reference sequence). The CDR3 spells CASSPTSTRGYEQYF. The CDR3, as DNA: TGTGCCAGCAGCCCCACTAGCACTCGGGGGTACGAGCAGTACTTC.

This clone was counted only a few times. In nucleotides, the CDR3 is TGCGCCAGCAGTTTAGCAGACAGTCCCTCCTATAATTCACCCCTCCACTTT. Its protein product is CASSLADSPSYNSPLHF. This sequence joins TRBV23-1 and TRBJ1-6, with a weak D call TRBD1 (5 bases). TRBV23-1 is known as an ORF, though its function is uncertain. V lost 5 bases and J lost 0, with 14 bases in between. CDR3 length: 17 residues.

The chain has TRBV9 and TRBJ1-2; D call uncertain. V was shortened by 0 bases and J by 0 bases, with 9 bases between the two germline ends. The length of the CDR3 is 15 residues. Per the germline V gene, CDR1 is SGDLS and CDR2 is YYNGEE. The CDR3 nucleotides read TGTGCCAGCAGCGTAGCTGCGGGAGCTAACTATGGCTACACCTTC. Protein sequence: CASSVAAGANYGYTF.